This entry lists 3 T cell receptor beta chains sequenced from one sample in a study of shared clonotypes between healthy human individuals. Measured with immunoSEQ multiplex PCR; TCRdb has only the in-frame clones, and not every one. This repertoire shows roughly 890,000 clones, 80% to 95% found once; its top ten account for nearly 25%. Naive CD8 cells lacked CD45RO and underwent positive selection for CCR7, leaving out terminally differentiated effector memory CD45RA+ cells. Sequencing was carried out using naive CD8+ T cells sorted from blood. These receptors came from a man aged 25-40 years in good health.

The gene calls are TRBV9 and TRBJ2-1, with TRBD2 matching over 9 bases. The germline CDR1 and CDR2 sequences are SGDLS and YYNGEE. The CDR3 has 16 amino acids. Germline trimming cut 4 bases from V and 2 bases from J; bases unmatched to any gene: 7. This CDR3 reads CASSPRREGAYNEQFF. The CDR3 coding sequence is TGTGCCAGCAGCCCTAGGCGGGAGGGCGCCTACAATGAGCAGTTCTTC.

The rearrangement joins TRBV7-9 to TRBJ2-7; a weak D match, TRBD2 (5 bases). Trimming removed 3 bases from V and 2 bases from J, with 17 bases in between. Looked up from germline, CDR1 is SEHNR and CDR2 is FQNEAQ (reference sequence). The CDR3 has 16 amino acids. The CDR3, as DNA: TGTGCCAGCAGCTTGGCGGTAGGCGGGCCTACCTACGAGCAGTACTTC. It encodes CASSLAVGGPTYEQYF.

The chain carries TRBV4-2 and TRBJ2-1; D possibly matches TRBD1 or TRBD2 (5 bases each). Germline V CDR1 and CDR2: LGHNA, YNFKEQ. The V gene lost 1 base and the J gene lost 15 bases, with 13 bases spanning the gap. The CDR3 runs to 12 residues. This CDR3 reads CASSQGGVTLFF. The DNA of the CDR3 is TGTGCCAGCAGCCAAGGAGGGGTTACTTTGTTCTTC.